The next 21 T cell receptor beta chains were all read from a single sample in a study of CD4 and CD8 cells across lung adenocarcinoma regions (dated 2018 in TCRdb). The library was generated by PCR. Sequencing was performed on a HiSeq X Ten. Using fastp at Q25 and MiXCR, TCRdb reprocessed the public reads and kept productive beta chains. Every entry covers one CDR3 protein and lists the most common genes and DNA from its rows. Within this sample are about 19,000 distinct CDR3 sequences, with 40% to 60% of them counted one time only. The ten largest account for around 36% of the sample. The sample consisted of CD8+ T cells from the margin of a lung tumor. In light of the paper, this sample's cell subset or site label describes: tumor margin region. These receptors all come from a male donor with lung adenocarcinoma. The CD4 and CD8 labels of this study may be unreliable.

The V gene is TRBV6-1, the J gene TRBJ2-7; 15 bases agree with TRBD2. Trimming cost V 6 bases and J 6 bases; bases outside gene matches: 6. Germline loops: CDR1 MNHNS, CDR2 SASEGT. CDR3 length: 15 amino acids. CDR3 sequence (DNA): TGTGCCAGCAGCTTGGGACTAGCGGGAGGAGTCGAGCAGTACTTC. Its protein is CASSLGLAGGVEQYF.

This chain uses TRBV9 with TRBJ2-1; weak D call: TRBD2 (5 bases). V lost 3 bases and J 4 bases, leaving 23 bases between the germline ends. The CDR3 runs to 18 residues. CDR1 is SGDLS and CDR2 is YYNGEE in the germline V gene. This CDR3 is CASSGSDITAAKYNEQFF. In DNA form, the CDR3 reads TGTGCCAGCAGCGGATCTGATATAACAGCGGCAAAATACAATGAGCAGTTCTTC.

As concerns this clonotype: One end of the junction fails to match germline, which may point to a read error. This chain uses TRBV25-1 with TRBJ2-1; 11 bases match TRBD2. Germline values: CDR1 MGHDK, CDR2 SYGVNS. This CDR3 has 16 amino acids. CDR3 nucleotides: TGTGCCAGCAGCGAATTAGCGGGAGGGCCTTACAATGAGCAGTTCTTC. The encoded protein is CASSELAGGPYNEQFF.

This clonotype was recorded many times. The chain has TRBV27 and TRBJ2-5; 7 nucleotides line up with TRBD2. Trimming took 1 base from V and 2 from J; bases not matched to a gene: 4. The length of the CDR3 is 15 residues. CDR1 MNHEY and CDR2 SMNVEV come from the germline V gene (reference sequence). DNA of the CDR3: TGTGCCAGCAGTTTATTGATGGGGGGGCAAGAGACCCAGTACTTC. Its protein product is CASSLLMGGQETQYF.

The chain couples TRBV6-4 to TRBJ1-5, with D tentatively TRBD1 (6 bases). Germline V gene lookup returns CDR1 MRHNA and CDR2 SNTAGT. The CDR3 length is 17 residues. With 2 bases removed from V and 1 base from J, the gap between germline ends came to 15 bases. Here the CDR3 reads CASSDPTPGGSNQPQHF. CDR3 nucleotide sequence: TGTGCCAGCAGTGACCCGACCCCTGGGGGCAGCAATCAGCCCCAGCATTTT.

This clonotype was counted ten times or more. The V call is TRBV10-2, the J call TRBJ2-1; 10 bases line up with TRBD2. The J call may not be correct, given that the DNA end is closer to TRBJ2-7. The CDR3 sequence is 16 residues long. Germline CDR1 reads WSHSY; CDR2 reads SAAADI. CDR3 amino acids: CASSGTSGYTLYEQYF. CDR3 nucleotides: TGCGCCAGCAGTGGGACTAGCGGATATACCCTCTACGAGCAGTACTTC.

This chain joins TRBV10-3 and TRBJ2-5; 9 bases map to TRBD1. The DNA end favors TRBJ2-7, so the J call may be wrong. Germline values: CDR1 ENHRY, CDR2 SYGVKD. This CDR3 is built from 16 residues. This CDR3 reads CAISEFGQGTTYEQYF. Here the CDR3 DNA reads TGTGCCATCAGTGAGTTTGGACAGGGGACAACCTACGAGCAGTACTTC.

This clonotype was counted at least ten times. The genes are TRBV3-1 and TRBJ2-5; D remains ambiguous. The J call may be faulty, since TRBJ2-7 better matches the DNA end. The CDR3 runs 13 residues. The germline V gene has CDR1 LGHDT and CDR2 YNNKEL (reference sequence). The CDR3 bases are TGTGCCAGCAGCCAACCCCCGGTCAACGAGCAGTACTTC. This sequence encodes CASSQPPVNEQYF.

The rearrangement links TRBV6-1 to TRBJ2-5; D might be TRBD2 (6 bases). CDR3 length equals 13 residues. CDR1 and CDR2 from the germline V gene are MNHNS and SASEGT. The germline V and J ends were trimmed by 3 bases and 7 bases, with 12 bases remaining between them. The CDR3: CASSDRGEATQYF. CDR3 DNA sequence: TGTGCCAGCAGTGATCGAGGGGAGGCGACCCAGTACTTC.

This clonotype ranks as medium-sized. This chain uses TRBV10-1 with TRBJ2-3; perhaps TRBD1 as D (6 bases). Between the trimmed V and J ends, which lost 5 bases and 1 base, there was a span of 10 bases. The V gene's germline CDR1 is WNHNN and CDR2 SYGVQD (reference sequence). This CDR3 region has 14 residues. The CDR3 sequence: CASSQDSGTDTQYF. CDR3 nucleotide sequence: TGCGCCAGCAGTCAGGACAGTGGCACAGATACGCAGTATTTT.

The gene calls are TRBV7-9 and TRBJ2-1; 13 bases align to TRBD2. The DNA matches TRBJ2-5 better at its end, which makes the J call doubtful. In germline, CDR1 is SEHNR, CDR2 FQNEAQ (reference sequence). The CDR3 contains 17 residues. In nucleotides, the CDR3 is TGTGCCAGCAGCTTATCCCCACTAGCGGGAGGGGCGGAGACCCAGTACTTC. This codes for CASSLSPLAGGAETQYF.

This clonotype was seen repeatedly, ten times or more. The chain joins TRBV6-1 to TRBJ1-5, with 11 bases identical to TRBD1. From germline, CDR1 is MNHNS and CDR2 SASEGT. Trimming took 0 bases from V and 3 from J; bases not matched to a gene: 4. This CDR3 is 17 amino acids long. The CDR3 loop is CASSEASGQGANQPQHF. In nucleotides, the CDR3 is TGTGCCAGCAGTGAAGCGAGCGGACAGGGGGCCAATCAGCCCCAGCATTTT.

This clonotype qualifies as medium-sized (0.01 to 0.1%). This sequence joins TRBV12-3 or TRBV12-4 and TRBJ2-2; tentative D call: TRBD2 (5 bases). Trimming shortened V by 2 bases and J by 7 bases, and 8 bases separated the two germline ends. The CDR3 runs 13 residues. The CDR3 loop is CASSLREFGELFF. CDR3 bases: TGTGCCAGCAGTTTAAGGGAGTTCGGGGAGCTGTTTTTT.

In this sample, this clonotype is medium-sized (0.01 to 0.1%). The J gene is TRBJ2-5, the V gene TRBV6-1, with 8 bases fitting TRBD1. CDR1 MNHNS and CDR2 SASEGT come from the germline V gene. The V and J ends lost 6 bases and 11 bases, in that order; junction bases with no gene match: 8. The CDR3 contains 12 residues. CDR3 coding DNA: TGTGCCAGCAGAGCAGGGGGCGCGGGGCAGTACTTC. Translation gives CASRAGGAGQYF.

There are a few counts of this clonotype. The chain uses TRBV10-1 and TRBJ2-5, with D unclear. V dropped 1 base and J dropped 1 base, with 4 bases sitting between them. Per germline, CDR1 WNHNN and CDR2 SYGVQD (reference sequence). This CDR3 region has 13 residues. The CDR3 sequence is CASSEFGQETQYF. CDR3 DNA: TGCGCCAGCAGTGAGTTCGGCCAAGAGACCCAGTACTTC.

The CDR3 nucleotides are TGTGCCAGTCAGGATAACTCCCTTTCTGGGGCCAACGTCCTGACTTTC. Residues: CASQDNSLSGANVLTF. This chain uses TRBV10-3 with TRBJ2-6, with no clear D. The germline CDR1 and CDR2 sequences are ENHRY and SYGVKD. This CDR3 is built from 16 residues. With 10 bases removed from V and 1 base from J, the gap between germline ends came to 17 bases.

This chain uses TRBV10-2 with TRBJ2-5; 13 bases fit TRBD2. Germline-derived CDR1 and CDR2 are WSHSY and SAAADI. The CDR3 spans 16 residues. V lost 5 bases and J lost 2; bases outside the gene matches: 5. The CDR3 region has the DNA TGCGCCAGCAGTCCGGGACTAGCGGGGATACAAGAGACCCAGTACTTC. Its protein product is CASSPGLAGIQETQYF.

This clonotype is a singleton in its sample. The chain has TRBV27 and TRBJ2-4; D is possibly TRBD1 (5 bases). The J call may be in error: the DNA end matches TRBJ2-5 better. Germline V gene lookup returns CDR1 MNHEY and CDR2 SMNVEV (reference sequence). CDR3 length: 13 amino acids. The CDR3 nucleotides read TGTGCCAGCGGGGCGAGAGCCAAAGAGACCCAGTACTTC. The encoded protein is CASGARAKETQYF.

This clonotype showed up just a few times. The chain employs TRBV12-3 or TRBV12-4 and TRBJ2-2; D could derive from TRBD1 or TRBD2 (5 bases each). The CDR3 is 16 amino acids. Trimming took off 2 bases at V and 4 bases at J, with 14 bases between the two ends. CDR3 protein: CASSLSGPVLTGELFF. CDR3 sequence (DNA): TGTGCCAGCAGTTTATCGGGACCGGTCCTCACCGGGGAGCTGTTTTTT.

Notes on this clonotype: A junction end diverges from the germline sequence, so it may reflect a read error. The rearrangement links TRBV6-1 to TRBJ2-3; 11 bases are a match to TRBD2. The CDR3 has 17 residues. Germline assignment: CDR1 MNHNS and CDR2 SASEGT. Here the CDR3 reads CASKSGLADRSNDKQYF. The CDR3 DNA is TGTGCCAGTAAATCGGGACTAGCGGACAGGTCCAACGATAAGCAGTATTTT.

Worth noting for this clonotype: Germline and junction disagree at one end, which may indicate a read error. The rearrangement uses TRBV6-1 and TRBJ2-3; D might be TRBD1 or TRBD2, each matching 6 bases. The CDR3 extends over 15 amino acids. CDR1 and CDR2 from the germline V gene are MNHNS and SASEGT. The DNA for the CDR3 is TGTGCCAGGGGGCGAGGGGGGCGTCGGACAGAGACGCAGTACTTT. Residues: CARGRGGRRTETQYF.